Listed below are T cell receptor beta chains from one sample, sequenced in a study of CD8 T cells in ankylosing spondylitis. One entry per CDR3 protein results from TCRdb running MiXCR on the 5' RACE reads. The table shows under 250,000 distinct CDR3 sequences, with approximately 30% occurring only once. Sequencing input: blood, either unsorted or a sorted T cell fraction (not recorded which). Source of these receptors: a male donor with ankylosing spondylitis or in good health (not recorded which). The CDR3 runs from the conserved cysteine through the conserved F or W. Each record gives: J gene, D gene, V gene, clone size, CDR3 DNA, CDR3 protein. D genes are given only for firm matches. Clone size, where shown, is once, few, many, or a class for clones that have expanded.

TRBJ1-2	TRBD1	TRBV19	NA	TGTGCCAGTAGTGAGACAGGGGGACACTATGGCTACACCTTC	CASSETGGHYGYTF
TRBJ1-2	NA	TRBV20-1	few	TGCAGTGCAGGAGAGACCACGTATGGCTACACCTTC	CSAGETTYGYTF
TRBJ2-5	NA	TRBV15	NA	TGTGCCACCAGCAGAGAGCTTTTCGGGTTCGAGACCCAGTACTTC	CATSRELFGFETQYF
TRBJ2-7	TRBD1	TRBV10-2	few	TGCGCCAGCAGGACAGGGCTGTTCCGCGAGCAGTACTTC	CASRTGLFREQYF
TRBJ2-2	NA	TRBV6-1	few	TGTGCCAGCAGCGAAGGGGGACCTTACACCGGGGAGCTGTTTTTT	CASSEGGPYTGELFF
TRBJ1-5	NA	TRBV3-1	NA	TGTGCCAGCAGCCAACAACTCAATCAGCCCCAGCATTTT	CASSQQLNQPQHF
TRBJ2-7	NA	TRBV10-3	few	TGTGCCATCAGTGAGTCCGATGTGGGGGGATGGGAGCAGTACTTC	CAISESDVGGWEQYF
TRBJ2-7	NA	TRBV29-1	many	TGCAGCGTTGGGGGAGCAGGCAACCCCTACGAGCAGTACTTC	CSVGGAGNPYEQYF
TRBJ1-5	NA	TRBV20-1	few	TGCAGTGCTAGATTTAGCTCGGGGCAGCCCCAGCATTTT	CSARFSSGQPQHF
TRBJ1-4	NA	TRBV6-5	few	TGTGCCAGCAGTTACTCGGGGGGAGAAAAACTGTTTTTT	CASSYSGGEKLFF
TRBJ1-1	NA	TRBV20-1	once	TGCAGTGCCTTCCCCGGGGCCCACACTGAAGCTTTCTTT	CSAFPGAHTEAFF
TRBJ1-4	NA	TRBV7-6	NA	TGTGCCAGCAGCTTAGGTCTGGGGGCGGAACTGTTTTTT	CASSLGLGAELFF
TRBJ2-1	TRBD2	TRBV12-3/TRBV12-4	NA	TGTGCCAGCAGTTTCTCAAGCGGGGGGCCATACAATGAGCAGTTCTTC	CASSFSSGGPYNEQFF
TRBJ2-7	TRBD1	TRBV12-3/TRBV12-4	NA	TGTGCCAGCAGATCTATCACAGGGGGCTACGAGCAGTACTTC	CASRSITGGYEQYF
TRBJ2-7	NA	TRBV9	NA	TGTGCCAGCACCAGGACAGCCCTTTCCTACGAGCAGTACTTC	CASTRTALSYEQYF
TRBJ1-6	TRBD1	TRBV7-8	few	TGTGCCAGCAGCCAGAAGACAGGGGGCTATAATTCACCCCTCCACTTT	CASSQKTGGYNSPLHF
TRBJ2-7	TRBD1	TRBV12-3/TRBV12-4	NA	TGTGCCAGCAGAAGGACAGGGGGCAACTACGAGCAGTACTTC	CASRRTGGNYEQYF
TRBJ2-1	TRBD2	TRBV20-1	NA	TGCAGTGCTAGAGGGACTAGCGGGGCCCACAATGAGCAGTTCTTC	CSARGTSGAHNEQFF
TRBJ2-5	TRBD1	TRBV20-1	many	TGCAGTGCTAGTACAGGGGCCACGGGGGAGACCCAGTACTTC	CSASTGATGETQYF
TRBJ1-1	TRBD1	TRBV6-1	many	TGTGCCAGCAAAAGACAGGGAAACACTGAAGCTTTCTTT	CASKRQGNTEAFF
TRBJ2-6	NA	TRBV2	NA	TGTGCCAGCATAACAGTCTCTGGGGCCAACGTCCTGACTTTC	CASITVSGANVLTF
TRBJ2-7	NA	TRBV29-1	few	TGCAGCGTTGTGACCGGCGGAGTGGGGGAGCAGTACTTC	CSVVTGGVGEQYF
TRBJ2-7	TRBD1	TRBV29-1	many	TGCAGCGCCCGAAGGGACAGCCCCTACGAGCAGTACTTC	CSARRDSPYEQYF
TRBJ1-2	NA	TRBV5-6	NA	TGTGCCAGCAGCTTGGGATCGGGATCCAACTATGGCTACACCTTC	CASSLGSGSNYGYTF
TRBJ2-1	TRBD1	TRBV5-1	NA	TGCGCCAGCAGCTTGACCGGGACAGGGAAAACTGAGCAGTTCTTC	CASSLTGTGKTEQFF
TRBJ2-7	NA	TRBV7-6	NA	TGTGCCAGCAGCCCGCTGCGGGATTCCCTCACCTACGAGCAGTACTTC	CASSPLRDSLTYEQYF
TRBJ2-7	NA	TRBV12-3/TRBV12-4	NA	TGTGCCAGCCGCACGGACAGCCGCTCCTACGAGCAGTACTTC	CASRTDSRSYEQYF
TRBJ1-2	NA	TRBV20-1	NA	TGCAGTGCTAGTCCCGGGGGTGGTGGCTACACCTTC	CSASPGGGGYTF
TRBJ1-6	NA	TRBV12-3/TRBV12-4	few	TGTGCCAGCAGTTGGGGCAACGACAGACTTAATTCACCCCTCCACTTT	CASSWGNDRLNSPLHF
TRBJ2-1	NA	TRBV15	NA	TGTGCCACCAGCCCGAATGAGCAGTTCTTC	CATSPNEQFF
TRBJ2-1	TRBD1	TRBV6-1	NA	TGTGCCAGCAGTCTCTCCGGGACAGGGTTTATGAATGAGCAGTTCTTC	CASSLSGTGFMNEQFF
TRBJ2-3	TRBD2	TRBV11-2	few	TGTGCCAGCAGCACATCGGGGGGGCCCGATACGCAGTATTTT	CASSTSGGPDTQYF
TRBJ1-2	NA	TRBV6-5	NA	TGTGCCAGCAGTTACGGGCCACAGGGCTATGGCTACACCTTC	CASSYGPQGYGYTF
TRBJ1-1	NA	TRBV7-9	NA	TGTGCCAGCAGCTTACTCATGGGAAACACTGAAGCTTTCTTT	CASSLLMGNTEAFF
TRBJ2-5	NA	TRBV7-2	few	TGTGCCAGCAGCTTGCGGGGCCAAATGGGTGGGACCCAGTACTTC	CASSLRGQMGGTQYF
TRBJ2-5	NA	TRBV15	NA	TGTGCCACCACCCCTGGAGGGGGAGAGAACCAAGAGACCCAGTACTTC	CATTPGGGENQETQYF
TRBJ2-2	NA	TRBV3-1	NA	TGTGCCAGCAGCCTTCAAAACGGGGAGCTGTTTTTT	CASSLQNGELFF
TRBJ1-1	NA	TRBV29-1	few	TGCAGCGTTGAATTGTACAGGAACACTGAAGCTTTCTTT	CSVELYRNTEAFF
TRBJ1-1	NA	TRBV12-3/TRBV12-4	NA	TGTGCCAGCAGTTTAGGGCGCAGCAAGAACACTGAAGCTTTCTTT	CASSLGRSKNTEAFF
TRBJ2-1	TRBD2	TRBV4-2	NA	TGTGCCAGCAGCCTGTGGCGGGGGGCCGACAATGAGCAGTTCTTC	CASSLWRGADNEQFF
TRBJ2-1	TRBD2	TRBV20-1	NA	TGCAGTGCTAGAACCAGCCTAGCGGGGGGCCTGTACAATGAGCAGTTCTTC	CSARTSLAGGLYNEQFF
TRBJ1-1	TRBD1	TRBV20-1	few	TGCAGTGCGGGACAGCAGAACACTGAAGCTTTCTTT	CSAGQQNTEAFF
TRBJ2-7	NA	TRBV20-1	NA	TGCAGTGCTAACCGGGAGTACGAGCAGTACTTC	CSANREYEQYF
TRBJ2-5	NA	TRBV6-5	NA	TGTGCCAGCAGGCAAACAGAGACCCAGTACTTC	CASRQTETQYF